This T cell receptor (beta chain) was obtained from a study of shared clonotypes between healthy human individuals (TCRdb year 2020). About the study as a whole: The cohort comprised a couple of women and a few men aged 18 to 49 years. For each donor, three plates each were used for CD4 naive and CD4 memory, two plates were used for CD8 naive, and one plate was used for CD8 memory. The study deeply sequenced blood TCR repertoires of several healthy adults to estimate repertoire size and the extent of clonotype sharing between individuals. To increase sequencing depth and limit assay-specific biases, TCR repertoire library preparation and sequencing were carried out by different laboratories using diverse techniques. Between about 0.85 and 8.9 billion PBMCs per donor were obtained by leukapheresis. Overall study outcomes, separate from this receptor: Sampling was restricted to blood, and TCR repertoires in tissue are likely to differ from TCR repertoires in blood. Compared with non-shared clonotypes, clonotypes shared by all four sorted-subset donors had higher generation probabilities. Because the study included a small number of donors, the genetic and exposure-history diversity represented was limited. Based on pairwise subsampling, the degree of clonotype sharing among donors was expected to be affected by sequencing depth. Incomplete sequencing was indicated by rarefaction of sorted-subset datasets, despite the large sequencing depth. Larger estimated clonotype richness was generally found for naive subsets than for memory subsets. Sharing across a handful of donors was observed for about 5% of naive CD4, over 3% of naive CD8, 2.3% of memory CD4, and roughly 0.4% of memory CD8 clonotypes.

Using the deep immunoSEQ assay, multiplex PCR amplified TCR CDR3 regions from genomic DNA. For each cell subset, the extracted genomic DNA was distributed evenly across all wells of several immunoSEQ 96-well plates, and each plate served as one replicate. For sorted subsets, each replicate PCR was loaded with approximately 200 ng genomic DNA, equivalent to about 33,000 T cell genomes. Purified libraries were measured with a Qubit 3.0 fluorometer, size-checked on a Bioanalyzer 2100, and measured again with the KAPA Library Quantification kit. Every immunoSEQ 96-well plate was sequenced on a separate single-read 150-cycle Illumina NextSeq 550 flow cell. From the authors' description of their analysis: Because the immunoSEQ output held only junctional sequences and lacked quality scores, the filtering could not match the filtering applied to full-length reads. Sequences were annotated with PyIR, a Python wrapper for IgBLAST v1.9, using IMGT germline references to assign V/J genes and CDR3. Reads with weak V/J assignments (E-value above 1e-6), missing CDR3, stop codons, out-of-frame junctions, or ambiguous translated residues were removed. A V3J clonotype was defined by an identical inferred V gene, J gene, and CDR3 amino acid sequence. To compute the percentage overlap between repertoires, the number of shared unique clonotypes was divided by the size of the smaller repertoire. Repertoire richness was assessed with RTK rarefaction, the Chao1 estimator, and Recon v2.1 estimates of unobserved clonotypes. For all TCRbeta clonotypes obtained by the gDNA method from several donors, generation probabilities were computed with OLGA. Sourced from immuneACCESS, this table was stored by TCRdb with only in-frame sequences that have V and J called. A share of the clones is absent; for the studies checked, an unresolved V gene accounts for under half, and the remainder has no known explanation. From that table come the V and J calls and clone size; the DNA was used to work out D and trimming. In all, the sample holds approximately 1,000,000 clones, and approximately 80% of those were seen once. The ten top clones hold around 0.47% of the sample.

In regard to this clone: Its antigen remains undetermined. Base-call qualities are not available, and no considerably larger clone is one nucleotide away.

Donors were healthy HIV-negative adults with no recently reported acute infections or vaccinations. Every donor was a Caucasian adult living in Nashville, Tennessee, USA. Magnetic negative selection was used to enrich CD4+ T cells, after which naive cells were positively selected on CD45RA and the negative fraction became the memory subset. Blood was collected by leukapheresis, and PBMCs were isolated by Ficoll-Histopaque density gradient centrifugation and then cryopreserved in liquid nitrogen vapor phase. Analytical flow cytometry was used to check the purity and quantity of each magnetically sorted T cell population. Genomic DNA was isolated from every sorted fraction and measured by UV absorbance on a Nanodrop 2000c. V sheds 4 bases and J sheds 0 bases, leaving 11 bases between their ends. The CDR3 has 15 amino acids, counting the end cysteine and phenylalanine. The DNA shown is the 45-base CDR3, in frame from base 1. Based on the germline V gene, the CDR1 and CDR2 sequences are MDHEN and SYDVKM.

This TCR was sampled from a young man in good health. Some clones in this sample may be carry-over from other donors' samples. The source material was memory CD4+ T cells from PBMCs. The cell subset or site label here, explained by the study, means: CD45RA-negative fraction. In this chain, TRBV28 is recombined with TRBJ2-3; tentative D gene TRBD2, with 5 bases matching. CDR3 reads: CASSSPGGSTDTQYF. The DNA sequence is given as TGTGCCAGCAGTTCCCCTGGCGGGAGCACAGATACGCAGTATTTT.